Given below is one T cell receptor beta chain in context. Its antigen is not known. The data derive from a study of T cells after yellow fever vaccination. Study summary: The fractions with low cell numbers were processed using SMART-Seq v4 Ultra Low Input. Study conclusions and caveats: Most clones from primary vaccination were detected again post-booster (approximately 96% CD4, 88% CD8). The CD4 and CD8 compartments had a small share of their clonotypes in common.

5'RACE template switching added a universal primer site and UMIs to TCR cDNA. One entry per CDR3 protein results from TCRdb running MiXCR on the 5' RACE reads. The sample consists of 99,000 or so distinct CDR3 sequences, 5.8% of them appearing once. Germline CDR1 is LGHDT and CDR2 is YNNKEL (reference sequence). The CDR3 covers 15 residues. The ends were cut back, 4 bases at V and 4 bases at J, with 13 bases in the middle. The sequencing here drew on CD8+ T cells sorted from PBMCs, taken 10 days after the yellow fever booster vaccination. This clonotype was sampled from a man younger than 35 who received the YFV17D yellow fever vaccine. The V call is TRBV3-1, the J call TRBJ2-2; weak D call: TRBD2 (7 bases). The CDR3 DNA reads TGTGCCAGCAGCCGAGAGGGGGGGAGCACCGGGGAGCTGTTTTTT. This translates into CASSREGGSTGELFF.